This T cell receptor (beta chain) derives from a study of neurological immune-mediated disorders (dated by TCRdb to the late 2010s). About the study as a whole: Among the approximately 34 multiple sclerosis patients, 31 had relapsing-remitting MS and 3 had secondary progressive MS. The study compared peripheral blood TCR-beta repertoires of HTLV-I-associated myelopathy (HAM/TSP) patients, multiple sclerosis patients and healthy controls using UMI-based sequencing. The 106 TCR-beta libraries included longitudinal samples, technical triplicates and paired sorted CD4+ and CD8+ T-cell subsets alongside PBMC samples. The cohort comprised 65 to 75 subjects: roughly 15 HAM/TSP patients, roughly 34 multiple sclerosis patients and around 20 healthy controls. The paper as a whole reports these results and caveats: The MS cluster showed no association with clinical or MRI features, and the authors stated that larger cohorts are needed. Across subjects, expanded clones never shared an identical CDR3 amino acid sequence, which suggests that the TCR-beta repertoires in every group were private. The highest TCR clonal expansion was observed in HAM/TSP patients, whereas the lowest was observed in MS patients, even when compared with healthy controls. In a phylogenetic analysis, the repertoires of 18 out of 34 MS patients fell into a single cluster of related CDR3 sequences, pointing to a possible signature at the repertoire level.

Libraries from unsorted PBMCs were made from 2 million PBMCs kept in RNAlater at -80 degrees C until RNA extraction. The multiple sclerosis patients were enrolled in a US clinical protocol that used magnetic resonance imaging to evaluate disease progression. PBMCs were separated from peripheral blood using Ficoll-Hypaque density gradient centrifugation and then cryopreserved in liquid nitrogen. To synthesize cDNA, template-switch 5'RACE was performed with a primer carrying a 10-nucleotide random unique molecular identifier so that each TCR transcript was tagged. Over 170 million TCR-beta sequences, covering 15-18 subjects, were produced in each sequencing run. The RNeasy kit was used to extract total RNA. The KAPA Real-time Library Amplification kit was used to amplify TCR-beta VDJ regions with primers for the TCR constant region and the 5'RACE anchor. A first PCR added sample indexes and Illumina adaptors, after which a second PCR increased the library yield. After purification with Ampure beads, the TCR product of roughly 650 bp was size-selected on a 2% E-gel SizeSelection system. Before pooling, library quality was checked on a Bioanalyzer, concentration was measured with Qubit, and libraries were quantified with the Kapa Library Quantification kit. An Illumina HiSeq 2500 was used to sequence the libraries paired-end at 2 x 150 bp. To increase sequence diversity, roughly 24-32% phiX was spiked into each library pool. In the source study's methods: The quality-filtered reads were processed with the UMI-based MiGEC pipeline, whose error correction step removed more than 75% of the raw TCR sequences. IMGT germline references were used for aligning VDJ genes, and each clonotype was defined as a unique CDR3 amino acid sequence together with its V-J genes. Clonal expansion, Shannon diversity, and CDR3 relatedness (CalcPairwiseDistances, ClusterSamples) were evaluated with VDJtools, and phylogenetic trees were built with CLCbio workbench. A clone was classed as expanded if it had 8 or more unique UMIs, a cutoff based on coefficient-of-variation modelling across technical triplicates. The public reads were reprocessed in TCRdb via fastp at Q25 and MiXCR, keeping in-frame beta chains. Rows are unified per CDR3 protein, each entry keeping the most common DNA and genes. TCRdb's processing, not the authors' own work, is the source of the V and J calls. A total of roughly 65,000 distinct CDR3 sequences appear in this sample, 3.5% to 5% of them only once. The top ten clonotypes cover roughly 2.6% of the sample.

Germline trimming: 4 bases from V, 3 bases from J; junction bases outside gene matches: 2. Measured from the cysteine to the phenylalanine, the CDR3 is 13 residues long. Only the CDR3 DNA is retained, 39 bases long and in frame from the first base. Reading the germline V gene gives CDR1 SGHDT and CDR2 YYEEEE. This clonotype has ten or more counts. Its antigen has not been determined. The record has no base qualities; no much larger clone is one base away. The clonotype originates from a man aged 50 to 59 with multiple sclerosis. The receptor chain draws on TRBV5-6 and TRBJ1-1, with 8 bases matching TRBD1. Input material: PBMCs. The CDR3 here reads CASSRTGYTEAFF. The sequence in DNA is TGTGCCAGCAGCCGGACAGGGTACACTGAAGCTTTCTTT.